This T cell receptor (beta chain) was recovered during a study of T cell repertoires in cytomegalovirus infection (dated by TCRdb to between 2018 and 2021). Some background on the complete study: Donor HLA type was relevant to the analysis, as public TCR beta signatures indicated carriage of CMV infection together with the matching HLA type. Beyond this particular receptor, the publication reports: The ex vivo response was dominated by HLA-C-restricted CMV-specific TCR beta clonotypes, and the single most frequent clonotype in two of eight donors was supplied by these HLA-C-restricted clonotypes. Cumulative frequency of public TCR beta family members discriminated carriers of CMV infection plus the relevant HLA type in this cohort and an independent approximately 370-donor cohort.

This clonotype was seen only a few times. Its binding antigen is unknown. Per-base quality was not reported, and no clone a single base away is much larger than it. Reading from cysteine to phenylalanine, the CDR3 counts 15 amino acids. Just the 45-base CDR3 DNA is kept, in frame starting at base 1. The junction carries 11 bases between V and J, which are trimmed by 3 bases and 0 bases respectively. CDR1 and CDR2 were assigned from the germline V gene as KGHSH and LQKENI. Sequencer: Illumina HiSeq 1500. TCRdb cleaned the public reads at Q25 with fastp, built clones with MiXCR and kept in-frame beta chains. Every CDR3 protein is listed once, alongside the most common genes and DNA of its rows. This sample is represented by roughly 230,000 distinct CDR3 sequences; approximately 13% of them were singletons. 1.6% of the sample belongs to the ten largest clones.

What was sequenced was PBMCs. The source of this sequence is a human donor in good health (CMV status not recorded). Some clones in this sample may be carry-over from other donors' samples. The chain uses TRBV18 and TRBJ1-1; the D gene cannot be named for sure. DNA sequence: TGTGCCAGCTCACCCGCAGGAGCTATGAACACTGAAGCTTTCTTT. Its amino acids are CASSPAGAMNTEAFF.